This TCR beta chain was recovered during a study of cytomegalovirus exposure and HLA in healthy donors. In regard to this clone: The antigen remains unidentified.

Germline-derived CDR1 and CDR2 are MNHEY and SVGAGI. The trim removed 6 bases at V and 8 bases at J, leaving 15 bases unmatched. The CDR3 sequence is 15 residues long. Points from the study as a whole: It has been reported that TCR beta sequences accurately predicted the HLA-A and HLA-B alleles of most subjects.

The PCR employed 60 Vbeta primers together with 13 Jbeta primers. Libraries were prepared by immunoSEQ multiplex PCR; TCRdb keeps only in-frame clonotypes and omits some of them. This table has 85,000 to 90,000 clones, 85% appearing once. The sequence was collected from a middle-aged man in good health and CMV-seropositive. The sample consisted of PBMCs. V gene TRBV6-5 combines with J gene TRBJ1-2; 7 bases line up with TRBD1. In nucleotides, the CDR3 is TGTGCCAGCAGCCCCACCGACAGGGAATGGGAGGGCTACACCTTC. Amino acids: CASSPTDREWEGYTF.